The 9 T cell receptor beta chains listed next were all sequenced from one sample in a study of post-analysis software for immune sequencing data. Study-wide points: Roughly five TRBV segments were significantly more frequent in patients than in controls. TRBV5-6, TRBV5-1 and TRBV20-1 were among these segments.

Researchers reported that TCR beta cDNA libraries carried unique molecular identifiers. One entry per CDR3 protein, called by TCRdb with MiXCR from the PCR reads. The sample shows 740,000 or so distinct CDR3 sequences, 53% of them seen only once. Which antigens these TCRs recognize remains unknown. Sequencing input: blood. The receptor source for this set is a girl aged 5 to 17 with multiple sclerosis.

This clonotype was counted only a few times. The chain couples TRBV12-3 or TRBV12-4 to TRBJ2-4, with 12 bases identical to TRBD2. The end of the DNA fits TRBJ2-7 better, so the J call may be wrong. This CDR3 has 12 amino acids. The CDR3 loop reads CASGLAGFEQYF. CDR3 sequence (DNA): TGTGCCAGTGGACTAGCGGGGTTCGAGCAGTACTTC.

This clonotype has only a few counts. The chain carries TRBV15 and TRBJ2-1; D gene uncertain. V was trimmed by 3 bases and J by 6 bases, leaving 15 bases between them. Germline CDR1 LNHNV, CDR2 YYDKDF (reference sequence). This CDR3 is built from 15 residues. CDR3 region: CATSSRPLPPNEQFF. The CDR3 nucleotides are TGTGCCACCAGCAGTAGACCACTCCCACCCAATGAGCAGTTCTTC.

This clonotype was observed a few times. CDR3 coding DNA: TGTGCCACCAGTGAAGGACAGGGGAGCTTAGAGACCCAGTACTTC. It specifies CATSEGQGSLETQYF. This sequence joins TRBV24-1 and TRBJ2-5; 9 nucleotides align to TRBD1. Germline CDR1 and CDR2: KGHDR and SFDVKD. The CDR3 is 15 amino acids. With V trimmed by 4 bases and J by 4 bases, 6 bases remained unmatched.

This clonotype was detected once. It may be a read error: a sequence one base away is much more abundant. The J gene is TRBJ2-7, the V gene TRBV4-2; TRBD2 agrees at 10 bases. The DNA end is more similar to TRBJ2-5, so the J call may be wrong. The CDR3 has 16 amino acids. Germline V gene lookup returns CDR1 LGHNA and CDR2 YNFKEQ. Written as DNA, the CDR3 is TGTGCCAGCAGCCAACTCTCTAGCGGGGGAGGAGAGACCCAGTACTTC. This gives the protein CASSQLSSGGGETQYF.

This chain uses TRBV9 with TRBJ2-5, with TRBD1 identical over 12 bases. J was trimmed by 1 base and V by 7 bases; bases with no gene match: 2. The CDR3 covers 14 residues. The germline V gene encodes CDR1 SGDLS and CDR2 YYNGEE. The CDR3 bases are TGTGCCAGCGGGACAGGGGGCGTCCAAGAGACCCAGTACTTC. Translation gives CASGTGGVQETQYF.

The chain links TRBV10-3 to TRBJ2-1; 9 nucleotides line up with TRBD1. The CDR3 sequence is 16 residues long. CDR1 and CDR2 from the germline V gene are ENHRY and SYGVKD. Germline trimming cut 3 bases from V and 5 bases from J; bases unmatched to any gene: 8. The CDR3 DNA reads as TGTGCCATCAGTGACCCGACAGGGGGGTCGAACAATGAGCAGTTCTTC. This sequence encodes CAISDPTGGSNNEQFF.

This clonotype appeared a few times. This chain connects TRBV5-1 to TRBJ2-7, with TRBD2 identical over 9 bases. V dropped 1 base and J dropped 0; count of bases not matched to a gene: 8. The germline V gene has CDR1 SGHRS and CDR2 YFSETQ. CDR3 length: 17 amino acids. CDR3 nucleotides: TGCGCCAGCAGCTTGTTCTCTAGCGGGGTGAGCTCCTACGAGCAGTACTTC. Protein product: CASSLFSSGVSSYEQYF.

CDR3 DNA sequence: TGTGCCAGCAGCATTGTGGTCGGATCTCCCGGGGAGCTGTTTTTT. The encoded protein is CASSIVVGSPGELFF. The chain links TRBV7-6 to TRBJ2-2; D gene ambiguous. There are 15 residues in the CDR3. Germline V gene sequence: CDR1 SGHVS, CDR2 FNYEAQ. V gave up 5 bases and J gave up 6 bases, with 16 bases separating them.

This CDR3 reads CADQYPEFPDTQYF. The CDR3 nucleotides are TGTGCCGACCAGTACCCTGAGTTCCCAGATACGCAGTATTTT. The chain combines TRBV10-3 with TRBJ2-3; D remains unclear. V lost 11 bases and J 4 bases, leaving 19 bases between the germline ends. From germline, CDR1 is ENHRY and CDR2 SYGVKD. The CDR3 totals 14 residues.